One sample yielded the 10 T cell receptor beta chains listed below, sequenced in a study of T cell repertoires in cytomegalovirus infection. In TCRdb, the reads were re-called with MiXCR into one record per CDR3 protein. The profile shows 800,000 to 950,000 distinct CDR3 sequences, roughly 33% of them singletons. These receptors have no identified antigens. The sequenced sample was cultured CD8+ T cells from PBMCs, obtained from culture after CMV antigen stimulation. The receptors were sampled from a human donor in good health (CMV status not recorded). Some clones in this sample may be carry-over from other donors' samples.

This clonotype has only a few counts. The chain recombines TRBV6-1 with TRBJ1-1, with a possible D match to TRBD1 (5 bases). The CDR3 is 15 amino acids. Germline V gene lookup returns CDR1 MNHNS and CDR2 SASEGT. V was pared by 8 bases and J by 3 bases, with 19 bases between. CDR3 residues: CASASPGAVDTEAFF. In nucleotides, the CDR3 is TGTGCCAGCGCCTCACCTGGGGCTGTCGACACTGAAGCTTTCTTT.

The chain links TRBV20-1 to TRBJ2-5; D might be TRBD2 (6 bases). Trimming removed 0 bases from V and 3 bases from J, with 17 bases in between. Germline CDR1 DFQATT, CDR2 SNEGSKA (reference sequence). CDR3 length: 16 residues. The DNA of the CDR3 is TGCAGTGCTAGAGATCTAAGTGGGGGGAATGAAGAGACCCAGTACTTC. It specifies CSARDLSGGNEETQYF.

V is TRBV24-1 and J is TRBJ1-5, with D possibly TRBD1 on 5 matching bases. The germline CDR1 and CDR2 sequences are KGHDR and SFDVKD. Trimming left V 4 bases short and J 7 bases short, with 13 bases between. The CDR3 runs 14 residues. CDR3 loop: CATSEWDAEQPQHF. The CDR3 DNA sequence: TGTGCCACCAGTGAATGGGACGCCGAACAGCCCCAGCATTTT.

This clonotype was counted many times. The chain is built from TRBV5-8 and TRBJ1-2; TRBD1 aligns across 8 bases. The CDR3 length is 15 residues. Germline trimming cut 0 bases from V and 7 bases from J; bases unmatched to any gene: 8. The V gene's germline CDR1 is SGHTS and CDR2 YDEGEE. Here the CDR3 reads CASSLDVAGGFGYTF. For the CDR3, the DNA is TGTGCCAGCAGCTTGGATGTGGCAGGGGGCTTTGGCTACACCTTC.

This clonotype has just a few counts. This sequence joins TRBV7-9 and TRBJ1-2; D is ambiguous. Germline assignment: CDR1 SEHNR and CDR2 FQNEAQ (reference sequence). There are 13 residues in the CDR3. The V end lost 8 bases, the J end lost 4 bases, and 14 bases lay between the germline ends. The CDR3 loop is CASQRWTFYGYTF. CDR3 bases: TGTGCCAGCCAAAGGTGGACTTTCTATGGCTACACCTTC.

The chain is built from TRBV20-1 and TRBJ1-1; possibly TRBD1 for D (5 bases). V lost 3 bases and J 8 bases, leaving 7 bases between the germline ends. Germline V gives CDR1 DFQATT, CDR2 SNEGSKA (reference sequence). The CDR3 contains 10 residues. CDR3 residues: CSASGTEAFF. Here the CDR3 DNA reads TGCAGTGCTAGCGGGACCGAAGCTTTCTTT.

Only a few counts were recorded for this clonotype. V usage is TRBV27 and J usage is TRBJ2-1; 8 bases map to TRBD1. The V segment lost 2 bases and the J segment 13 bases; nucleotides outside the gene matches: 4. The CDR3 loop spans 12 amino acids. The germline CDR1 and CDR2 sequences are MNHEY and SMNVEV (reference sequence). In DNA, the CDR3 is TGTGCCAGCAGTTTAACCGGGACAGGACAGTTCTTC. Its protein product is CASSLTGTGQFF.

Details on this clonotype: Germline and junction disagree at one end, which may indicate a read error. The chain's CDR3 is CATATDNQPRHF. The CDR3 DNA follows: TGTGCCACCGCGACAGACAATCAGCCCCGGCATTTT. The V and J genes are TRBV24-1 and TRBJ1-5; possible D gene TRBD1, 5 bases. The CDR3 spans 12 residues. Germline-derived CDR1 and CDR2 are KGHDR and SFDVKD.

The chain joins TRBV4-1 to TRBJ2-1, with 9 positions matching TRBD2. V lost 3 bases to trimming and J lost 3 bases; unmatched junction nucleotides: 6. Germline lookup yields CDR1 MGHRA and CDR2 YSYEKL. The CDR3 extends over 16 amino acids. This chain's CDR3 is CASSQALAGVYNEQFF. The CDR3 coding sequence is TGCGCCAGCAGCCAGGCCTTAGCGGGGGTCTACAATGAGCAGTTCTTC.

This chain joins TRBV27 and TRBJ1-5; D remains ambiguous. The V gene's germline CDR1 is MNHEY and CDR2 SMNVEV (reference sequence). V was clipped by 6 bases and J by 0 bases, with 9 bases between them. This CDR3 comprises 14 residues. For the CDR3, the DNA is TGTGCCAGCAGGTCCCTGGATAGCAATCAGCCCCAGCATTTT. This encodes CASRSLDSNQPQHF.